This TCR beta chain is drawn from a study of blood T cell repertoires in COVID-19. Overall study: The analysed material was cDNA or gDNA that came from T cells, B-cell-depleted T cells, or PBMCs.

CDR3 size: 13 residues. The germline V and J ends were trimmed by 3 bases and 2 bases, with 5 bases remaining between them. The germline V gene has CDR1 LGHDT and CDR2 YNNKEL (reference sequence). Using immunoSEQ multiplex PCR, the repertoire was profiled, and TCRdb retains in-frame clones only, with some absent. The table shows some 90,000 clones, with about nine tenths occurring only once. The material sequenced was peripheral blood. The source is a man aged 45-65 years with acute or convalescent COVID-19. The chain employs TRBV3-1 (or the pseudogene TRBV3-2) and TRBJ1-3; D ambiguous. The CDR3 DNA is TGTGCCAGCAGCCACGGTGCTGGAAACACCATATATTTT. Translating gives CASSHGAGNTIYF.